This T cell receptor beta chain is from a study of T cell responses to AZD1222 COVID-19 vaccine. General study points: Only a handful of AZD1222 recipients tested seropositive at baseline. Repertoire sampling happened only post peak T cell response.

A note on this clone: Its antigen remains unknown.

TCRdb keeps only in-frame clones here, not all; method: immunoSEQ multiplex PCR. The table records about 85,000 clones, 90% of them present only once. This CDR3 is built from 16 residues. Trimming took 5 bases from V and 6 from J; bases not matched to a gene: 15. Germline assignment: CDR1 SGHTA and CDR2 FQGNSA. This receptor was obtained from an adult in good health. The chain couples TRBV7-2 to TRBJ1-2; 7 nucleotides match TRBD1. The source was peripheral blood, collected on day 0 of AZD1222 vaccination. As DNA, the CDR3 is TGTGCCAGCAGCCCCGAACCGGGACAGAAGCTCCATGGCTACACCTTC. Its translation is CASSPEPGQKLHGYTF.